A selection of T cell receptor beta chains follows, all from one sample in a study of identical twins. Via MiXCR, TCRdb re-called the 5' RACE reads, giving one row per CDR3 protein. The data contain some 1,600,000 distinct CDR3 sequences, less than 35% of them seen just once; the ten biggest clones take up 0.27%. Sequencing input: cord blood. The source of these receptors is a newborn girl in good health. CDR3s include the opening cysteine and the closing phenylalanine or tryptophan. The D gene is left open where the match is weak. Only part of the rows carry a size: once, few, many, or a class if the clone is expanded.

-,TRBV13,few,TRBJ2-1,CASSPYPGATYNEQFF
-,TRBV7-9,-,TRBJ2-7,CASSFLQYEQYF
-,TRBV6-1,-,TRBJ1-5,CASSGLKPGTLNQPQHF
-,TRBV13,-,TRBJ2-6,CASSAEQASVLTF
TRBD1,TRBV10-3,-,TRBJ2-3,CAIRGQGKFDTQYF
TRBD2,TRBV10-3,-,TRBJ2-3,CAISVFRLAHTDTQYF
TRBD1,TRBV5-8,-,TRBJ1-2,CASSARYRTGRGLYYGYTF
TRBD1,TRBV13,few,TRBJ1-4,CASTQWDRGAEKLFF
-,TRBV20-1,-,TRBJ1-2,CSAFQPGLGIYGYTF
-,TRBV25-1,many,TRBJ2-1,CASSESSSYNEQFF
-,TRBV4-1,-,TRBJ2-4,CASSPRLPAKNIQYF
-,TRBV16,few,TRBJ1-5,CASSQNSYSNQPQHF
TRBD1,TRBV4-1,once,TRBJ2-1,CASSHPGQGRRNEQFF
-,TRBV6-1,-,TRBJ1-6,CASNELGRSPLHF
TRBD1,TRBV5-5,-,TRBJ2-1,CASSWTGGFYNEQFF
-,TRBV7-9,few,TRBJ1-6,CASSLLGSNSPLHF
TRBD1,TRBV20-1,-,-,CSTRIPGGRTYEQYF
TRBD1,TRBV25-1,few,TRBJ1-1,CASSSVDRVTEAFF
-,TRBV18,once,TRBJ2-5,CASSDAVYNEQYF
TRBD2,TRBV19,-,TRBJ2-4,CASREAGGAKNIQYF
TRBD1,TRBV12-3/TRBV12-4,-,TRBJ2-7,CASTTGQPTGQYF
-,TRBV29-1,many,TRBJ1-2,CSVGATGGNYGYTF
TRBD1,TRBV27,-,TRBJ2-7,CASSFRGQGGNYEQYF
TRBD2,TRBV20-1,-,TRBJ2-7,CSAPGTSGGYNEQYF
-,TRBV12-5,-,TRBJ2-3,CASGLWQGPPDTQYF
TRBD1,TRBV20-1,-,TRBJ2-4,CSTRPIPTAGGSQREQYF